The 15 T cell receptor beta chains below were found in one sample sequenced in a study of blood T cell repertoires in COVID-19. Generated by immunoSEQ multiplex PCR, the TCRdb table keeps only in-frame clones and is missing some. This table holds about 30,000 clones, 75% to 90% found once. Sample: peripheral blood. These receptors were taken from a man of 80 years or more with acute or convalescent COVID-19.

The table lists this clone with a few counts. The V call is TRBV5-5, the J call TRBJ2-5; TRBD1 matches 10 bases. The CDR3 is 15 amino acids. CDR1 is SGHKS, CDR2 YYEKEE, per germline (reference sequence). V lost 0 bases, J lost 4 bases, and 3 bases stayed unmatched. The CDR3 region has the DNA TGTGCCAGCAGCTTGGGGACAGGGGGGTCAGAGACCCAGTACTTC. It translates to CASSLGTGGSETQYF.

A few counts support this clone. V and J are TRBV18 and TRBJ1-4; no clear D. CDR1 is KGHSH, CDR2 LQKENI, per germline. The CDR3 length is 15 residues. Between the trimmed V and J ends, which lost 3 bases and 5 bases, there was a span of 13 bases. Here the CDR3 reads CASSPAGSLNEKLFF. CDR3 DNA: TGTGCCAGCTCACCCGCGGGGTCTTTAAATGAAAAACTGTTTTTT.

The V and J genes are TRBV11-2 and TRBJ2-7; 8 bases are shared with TRBD1. Looked up from germline, CDR1 is SGHAT and CDR2 is FQNNGV. The CDR3 is made up of 15 amino acids. V dropped 1 base and J dropped 2; count of bases not matched to a gene: 4. CDR3 nucleotide sequence: TGTGCCAGCAGCTTAGGTTCAGGGGGCCCCTACGAGCAGTACTTC. Translated: CASSLGSGGPYEQYF.

V usage is TRBV28 and J usage is TRBJ1-4; D remains unclear. Germline lookup yields CDR1 MDHEN and CDR2 SYDVKM. The CDR3 spans 15 residues. With 3 bases removed from V and 3 bases from J, the gap between germline ends came to 11 bases. The CDR3 nucleotides are TGTGCCAGCAGTTTCGCGGAGGCACCTAATGAAAAACTGTTTTTT. Residues: CASSFAEAPNEKLFF.

The rearrangement uses TRBV6-5 and TRBJ1-1; possible D gene TRBD1, 6 bases. The V and J ends lost 4 bases and 13 bases respectively, with 16 bases between them. The CDR3 has 12 residues. CDR1 is MNHEY, CDR2 SVGAGI, per germline. CDR3 in DNA: TGTGCCAGCAGTTCGCCCCGAACAGGGAGTTTCTTT. As protein: CASSSPRTGSFF.

This chain connects TRBV7-9 to TRBJ2-4; perhaps TRBD2 as D (6 bases). The CDR3 runs 15 residues. Germline lookup yields CDR1 SEHNR and CDR2 FQNEAQ (reference sequence). Trimming pared 1 base from V and 6 bases from J, leaving 13 bases between. The CDR3 reads CASSLGSVGGNIQYF. DNA for the CDR3: TGTGCCAGCAGCTTAGGCAGCGTGGGAGGAAACATTCAGTACTTC.

The rearrangement links TRBV4-2 to TRBJ2-2; possible D gene TRBD1, 6 bases. Germline CDR1 reads LGHNA; CDR2 reads YNFKEQ. The CDR3 loop spans 16 amino acids. Deletions cut 4 bases from V and 1 base from J, with 13 bases between. CDR3 sequence reads: CASSRGQQENTGELFF. The CDR3 region has the DNA TGTGCCAGCAGCCGGGGGCAGCAGGAGAACACCGGGGAGCTGTTTTTT.

The chain joins TRBV9 to TRBJ1-3, with D unresolved. V was pared by 4 bases and J by 0 bases, with 20 bases between. Germline V gene lookup returns CDR1 SGDLS and CDR2 YYNGEE. The CDR3 is 18 amino acids. The DNA of the CDR3 is TGTGCCAGCAGCTCCAACCTTAGAGGGCGCTTCTCTGGAAACACCATATATTTT. It yields the protein CASSSNLRGRFSGNTIYF.

CDR3 sequence: CATSTGAQNEKLFF. In nucleotides, the CDR3 is TGTGCCACCTCAACAGGGGCCCAAAATGAAAAACTGTTTTTT. The V and J genes are TRBV5-4 and TRBJ1-4; 7 bases align to TRBD1. CDR1 SGHNT and CDR2 YYREEE come from the germline V gene (reference sequence). The CDR3 is 14 residues long. V was pared by 9 bases and J by 5 bases, with 10 bases of the junction left unmatched.

The chain joins TRBV6-5 to TRBJ2-1; TRBD1 is a possible D gene (6 bases). CDR1 is MNHEY, CDR2 SVGAGI, per germline. V was clipped by 0 bases and J by 2 bases, with 8 bases between them. The CDR3 contains 15 residues. CDR3 loop: CASSYSGAPYNEQFF. CDR3 sequence (DNA): TGTGCCAGCAGTTACTCGGGGGCCCCCTACAATGAGCAGTTCTTC.

CDR3 nucleotides: TGTGCCAGCAGTGAACAGGGGGTCGGCGAGCAGTACTTC. It encodes CASSEQGVGEQYF. This chain connects TRBV2 to TRBJ2-7; 7 nucleotides match TRBD1. CDR1 and CDR2 (germline): SNHLY, FYNNEI. The CDR3 consists of 13 residues. The V gene end was trimmed by 2 bases and the J gene end by 6 bases; junction bases not matched to a gene: 4.

The chain links TRBV7-2 to TRBJ2-1, with 9 bases that match TRBD2. CDR3 length: 13 amino acids. In germline, CDR1 is SGHTA, CDR2 FQGNSA. V shed 6 bases, J shed 12 bases, and the junction held 9 bases outside the gene matches. CDR3 sequence: CASSSSGEGGQFF. The CDR3 DNA reads TGTGCCAGCAGTTCTAGCGGGGAAGGAGGGCAGTTCTTC.

The V and J genes are TRBV6-5 and TRBJ2-6; a weak D match, TRBD2 (5 bases). Germline-derived CDR1 and CDR2 are MNHEY and SVGAGI. The CDR3 loop spans 15 amino acids. V dropped 5 bases and J dropped 4 bases, with 12 bases sitting between them. Here the CDR3 reads CASSTLRAGANVLTF. CDR3 nucleotide sequence: TGTGCCAGCAGTACCCTGAGGGCCGGGGCCAACGTCCTGACTTTC.

This clone was observed a single time. This rearrangement joins TRBV10-3 to TRBJ1-6; 8 bases match TRBD1. CDR3 size: 14 residues. The trim removed 6 bases at V and 5 bases at J, leaving 3 bases unmatched. Germline V gives CDR1 ENHRY, CDR2 SYGVKD. The CDR3 is CAISQGADNSPLHF. As DNA, the CDR3 is TGTGCCATCAGCCAGGGGGCTGATAATTCACCCCTCCACTTT.

J is TRBJ2-1 and V is TRBV29-1, with D possibly TRBD2 on 6 matching bases. The CDR3 sequence is 13 residues long. The germline gives CDR1 SQVTM, CDR2 ANQGSEA. The V and J ends lost 3 bases and 6 bases respectively, with 12 bases between them. The CDR3 spells CSVDEGGGNEQFF. The CDR3 coding sequence is TGCAGCGTTGATGAGGGAGGTGGCAATGAGCAGTTCTTC.